This is a list of T cell receptor beta chains from one sample in a study of shared clonotypes between healthy human individuals. Here immunoSEQ multiplex PCR was the method, and the copy in TCRdb shows in-frame clones only, minus some. Of 450,000 to 700,000 clones in the sample, around 95% are singletons; the top ten hold roughly 0.1%. Sequences were obtained from naive CD8+ T cells sorted from blood. The receptors derive from a woman in her 30s in good health. Both conserved end residues are part of each CDR3. A D gene is named only where the DNA matches it firmly. Clone sizes are given selectively: once, few, many, or a class where the clone is expanded.

j_gene: TRBJ2-1; abundance: NA; d_gene: NA; v_gene: TRBV7-8; CDR3nt: TGTGCCAGCAGCTACAGCGGAAGCTCCTACAATGAGCAGTTCTTC; CDR3aa: CASSYSGSSYNEQFF
j_gene: TRBJ1-5; abundance: NA; d_gene: NA; v_gene: TRBV9; CDR3nt: TGTGCCAGCAGCGTAGGAGGGAATAGCAATCAGCCCCAGCATTTT; CDR3aa: CASSVGGNSNQPQHF
j_gene: TRBJ1-2; abundance: NA; d_gene: NA; v_gene: TRBV2; CDR3nt: TGTGCCAGCAGTGAAGCGCTTCTGACAGTCTATGGCTACACCTTC; CDR3aa: CASSEALLTVYGYTF
j_gene: TRBJ1-1; abundance: few; d_gene: NA; v_gene: TRBV19; CDR3nt: TGTGCCAGTAGTATCTCAGCGAGTCTAGCTTTCTTT; CDR3aa: CASSISASLAFF
j_gene: TRBJ2-5; abundance: NA; d_gene: TRBD1; v_gene: TRBV7-8; CDR3nt: TGTGCCAGCAGCGGCAGGGGGTCTCCTTGGCCGTCAGAGACCCAGTACTTC; CDR3aa: CASSGRGSPWPSETQYF
j_gene: TRBJ2-7; abundance: NA; d_gene: NA; v_gene: TRBV28; CDR3nt: TGTGCCAGCAGTTTTGGCCATTCGGGCGAGCAGTACTTC; CDR3aa: CASSFGHSGEQYF
j_gene: TRBJ2-1; abundance: NA; d_gene: TRBD2; v_gene: TRBV7-9; CDR3nt: TGTGCCAGCAGCTTGGGGGGACTATACGGACGGAATGAGCAGTTCTTC; CDR3aa: CASSLGGLYGRNEQFF
j_gene: TRBJ1-5; abundance: NA; d_gene: TRBD1; v_gene: TRBV2; CDR3nt: TGTGCCAGCAGTCCTACAGGGGGCGGACAGCCCCAGCATTTT; CDR3aa: CASSPTGGGQPQHF
j_gene: TRBJ1-1; abundance: NA; d_gene: TRBD1; v_gene: TRBV29-1; CDR3nt: TGCAGCGTCGCCGTGAGGACAGGGCTTGGAAGGCGGACTGAAGCTTTCTTT; CDR3aa: CSVAVRTGLGRRTEAFF
j_gene: TRBJ2-3; abundance: NA; d_gene: NA; v_gene: TRBV7-9; CDR3nt: TGTGCCAGCAGCTCGGCAGCGGGAGATACGCAGTATTTT; CDR3aa: CASSSAAGDTQYF
j_gene: TRBJ2-7; abundance: NA; d_gene: TRBD2; v_gene: TRBV28; CDR3nt: TGTGCCAGCAAAAACCACGGGACTACCTACGAGCAGTACTTC; CDR3aa: CASKNHGTTYEQYF
j_gene: TRBJ1-5; abundance: NA; d_gene: NA; v_gene: TRBV19; CDR3nt: TGTGCCAGTAGTGGTGGGAATCAGCCCCAGCATTTT; CDR3aa: CASSGGNQPQHF